The 11 T cell receptor beta chains below come from one sample, sequenced in a study of blood T cell repertoires in COVID-19. Libraries were prepared by immunoSEQ multiplex PCR; TCRdb keeps only in-frame clonotypes and omits some of them. Of some 130,000 clones in the sample, about four fifths were seen once. Sequencing was performed on PBMCs or T cells enriched from blood (not recorded which). Source of these receptors: a man aged 35 to 55 with acute COVID-19.

The rearrangement uses TRBV3-1 (or the pseudogene TRBV3-2) and TRBJ1-5; no clear D gene. The CDR3 runs to 14 residues. The germline CDR1 and CDR2 sequences are LGHDT and YNNKEL (reference sequence). V shed 4 bases and J shed 3 bases, with 10 bases lying between them. CDR3 in DNA: TGTGCCAGCAGCCTATCACAGACCAATCAGCCCCAGCATTTT. Protein product: CASSLSQTNQPQHF.

This clone has only one observation. CDR3 region: CASTLGGTYGNTIYF. CDR3 DNA sequence: TGTGCCAGCACGCTAGGAGGGACTTACGGAAACACCATATATTTT. This chain connects TRBV6-6 to TRBJ1-3; D is possibly TRBD1 (5 bases). CDR1 and CDR2 (germline): MNHNY, SVGAGI (reference sequence). The ends were cut back, 7 bases at V and 4 bases at J, with 17 bases in the middle. CDR3 length equals 15 residues.

V is TRBV9 and J is TRBJ2-1, with a weak D call TRBD2 (6 bases). This CDR3 spans 15 amino acids. V was trimmed by 4 bases and J by 2 bases, leaving 13 bases between them. From germline, CDR1 is SGDLS and CDR2 YYNGEE. This chain's CDR3 is CASSPRLDPYNEQFF. The DNA for the CDR3 is TGTGCCAGCAGCCCGCGACTAGACCCCTACAATGAGCAGTTCTTC. Supplemented by reference TRBV9 and TRBJ2-1, the full variable domain reads DSGVTQTPKHLITATGQRVTLRCSPRSGDLSVYWYQQSLDQGLQFLIQYYNGEERAKGNILERFSAQQFPDLHSELNLSSLELGDSALYFCASSPRLDPYNEQFFGPGTRLTVL.

The V and J genes are TRBV6-6 and TRBJ1-1; perhaps TRBD1 as D (6 bases). This CDR3 has 16 residues. V dropped 8 bases and J dropped 4 bases, with 23 bases sitting between them. The V gene's germline CDR1 is MNHNY and CDR2 SVGAGI (reference sequence). Written as DNA, the CDR3 is TGTGCCAGCTTTGGCGAAAAACAGGGATGGAGCACTGAAGCTTTCTTT. Its protein product is CASFGEKQGWSTEAFF.

The CDR3, as DNA: TGCGCCAGCAGCCAAGGGACTGTCGCGTATACTGAAGCTTTCTTT. It encodes CASSQGTVAYTEAFF. The chain couples TRBV4-3 to TRBJ1-1; D not certain. The V end lost 1 base, the J end lost 5 bases, and 14 bases lay between the germline ends. CDR1 is LGHNA and CDR2 is YSLEER in the germline V gene. This CDR3 region has 15 residues.

The V call is TRBV10-1, the J call TRBJ2-3; 7 bases line up with TRBD2. The V gene's germline CDR1 is WNHNN and CDR2 SYGVQD (reference sequence). The V segment lost 2 bases and the J segment 2 bases; nucleotides outside the gene matches: 1. This CDR3 has 14 amino acids. Here the CDR3 reads CASSERGDTDTQYF. The CDR3 bases are TGCGCCAGCAGTGAGCGGGGGGACACAGATACGCAGTATTTT.

The chain uses TRBV5-5 and TRBJ2-1, with 8 bases identical to TRBD2. Trimming took 0 bases from V and 12 from J; bases not matched to a gene: 2. In germline, CDR1 is SGHKS, CDR2 YYEKEE (reference sequence). The CDR3 runs to 12 residues. CDR3 sequence (DNA): TGTGCCAGCAGCTTGGAACTAGCGGTGCAGTTCTTC. Its protein is CASSLELAVQFF.

This chain connects TRBV5-1 to TRBJ2-7; 9 bases map to TRBD1. The CDR3 loop spans 14 amino acids. Germline V gives CDR1 SGHRS, CDR2 YFSETQ. V was pared by 7 bases and J by 2 bases, with 7 bases of the junction left unmatched. DNA of the CDR3: TGCGCCAGCGGTTGGGGACAGGGAGCCTACGAGCAGTACTTC. It specifies CASGWGQGAYEQYF.

V gene TRBV19 combines with J gene TRBJ2-2; the match to TRBD1 covers 8 bases. The ends lost 7 bases at V and 7 bases at J; junction bases unmatched: 8. Germline-derived CDR1 and CDR2 are LNHDA and SQIVND (reference sequence). This CDR3 contains 14 residues. CDR3 nucleotide sequence: TGTGCCAGTACCCCAGGACAGGGAATCGGGGAGCTGTTTTTT. Its protein is CASTPGQGIGELFF.

The chain uses TRBV7-8 and TRBJ1-1, with 7 positions matching TRBD1. V lost 2 bases, J lost 3 bases, and 6 bases stayed unmatched. Germline-derived CDR1 and CDR2 are SGHVS and FQNEAQ. The CDR3 is made up of 15 amino acids. The DNA of the CDR3 is TGTGCCAGCAGCTTAACCGGGCAGGGGGACACTGAAGCTTTCTTT. Translated, it gives CASSLTGQGDTEAFF.

The rearrangement links TRBV19 to TRBJ2-7; 7 bases align to TRBD1. Trimming at V came to 3 bases and at J to 3 bases, leaving 2 bases not matched to a gene. The germline V gene has CDR1 LNHDA and CDR2 SQIVND (reference sequence). This CDR3 has 13 residues. The chain's CDR3 is CASSMDRLYEQYF. The CDR3 DNA sequence: TGTGCCAGTAGTATGGACAGGCTCTACGAGCAGTACTTC.